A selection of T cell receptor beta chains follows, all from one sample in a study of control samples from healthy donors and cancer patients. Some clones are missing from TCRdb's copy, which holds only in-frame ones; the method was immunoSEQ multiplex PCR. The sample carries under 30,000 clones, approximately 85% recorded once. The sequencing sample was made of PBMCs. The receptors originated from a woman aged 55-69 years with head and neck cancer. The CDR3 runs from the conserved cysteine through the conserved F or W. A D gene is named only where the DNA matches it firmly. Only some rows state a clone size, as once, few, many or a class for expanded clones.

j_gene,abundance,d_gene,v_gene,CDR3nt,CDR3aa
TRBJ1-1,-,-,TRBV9,TGTGCCAGCAGCGTTGGGGACACTGAAGCTTTCTTT,CASSVGDTEAFF
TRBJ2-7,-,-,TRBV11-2,TGTGCCAGCAGCTTAGAAGTTTCAGGCTGGGAGCAGTACTTC,CASSLEVSGWEQYF
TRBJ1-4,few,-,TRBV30,TGTGCCTGGAGTACTGGGGGAGAAAAACTGTTTTTT,CAWSTGGEKLFF
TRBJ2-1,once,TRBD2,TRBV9,TGTGCCAGCAGCGTAGGTTGGGGGACTAGCGGGAGGGCTAGGGACAATGAGCAGTTCTTC,CASSVGWGTSGRARDNEQFF
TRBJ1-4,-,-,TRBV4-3,TGCGCCAGCAGCCCCGCGCCGACGGCCGCAACTAATGAAAAACTGTTTTTT,CASSPAPTAATNEKLFF
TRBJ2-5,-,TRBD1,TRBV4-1,TGCGCCAGCAGCCTCGGGACAGATGAGACCCAGTACTTC,CASSLGTDETQYF
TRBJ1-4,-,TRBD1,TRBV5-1,TGCGCCAGCAGCTCCCGGGACAGTAATGAAAAACTGTTTTTT,CASSSRDSNEKLFF
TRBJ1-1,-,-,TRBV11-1,TGTGCCAGCAGCTTGATACCGGACACTGAAGCTTTCTTT,CASSLIPDTEAFF
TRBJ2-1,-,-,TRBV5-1,TGCGCCAGCAGCTTGGGGAGCGGAACCAACTACAATGAGCAGTTCTTC,CASSLGSGTNYNEQFF
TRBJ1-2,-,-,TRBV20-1,TGCAGCGGGGGAGGAGGCTATGGCTACACCTTC,CSGGGGYGYTF
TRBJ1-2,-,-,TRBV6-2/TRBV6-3,TGTGCCAGCAGTTATAACTATGGCTACACCTTC,CASSYNYGYTF
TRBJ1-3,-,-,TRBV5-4,TGTGCCAGCAGCTTGGGGGGCGCGACCCTCTCTGGAAACACCATATATTTT,CASSLGGATLSGNTIYF
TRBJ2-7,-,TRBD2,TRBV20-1,TGCAGTGCTAGTAAGGTTAGCGGGGTATACGAGCAGTACTTC,CSASKVSGVYEQYF
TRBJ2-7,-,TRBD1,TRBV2,TGTGCCAGCACACGACAGGGGGCAGCTCGTGAGCAGTACTTC,CASTRQGAAREQYF
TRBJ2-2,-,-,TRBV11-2,TGTGCCAGCAGCTTAGATCTGCAGGGGGGTACGAACACCGGGGAGCTGTTTTTT,CASSLDLQGGTNTGELFF
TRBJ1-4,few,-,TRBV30,TGTGCCTGCAAGCGAGGACGTTGGGTGTTTTTT,CACKRGRWVFF
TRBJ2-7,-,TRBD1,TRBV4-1,TGCGCCAGCAGCCAAGTCGCGGGACAGGGTGAGTACGAGCAGTACTTC,CASSQVAGQGEYEQYF
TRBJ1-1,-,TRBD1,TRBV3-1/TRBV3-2,TGTGCCAGCAGACCCGGACAGGGGAACACTGAAGCTTTCTTT,CASRPGQGNTEAFF
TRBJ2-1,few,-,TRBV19,TGTGCCAGTAGTATAGAAGAGGGCTATGAGCAGTTCTTC,CASSIEEGYEQFF
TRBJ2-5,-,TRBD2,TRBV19,TGTGCCAGTAGTATAGGTTCCGGCGGGAGGTTAGGCCAAGAGACCCAGTACTTC,CASSIGSGGRLGQETQYF
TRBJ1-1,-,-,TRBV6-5,TGTGCCAGCAGTTCCGGACTCACCCTTCGGAACACTGAAGCTTTCTTT,CASSSGLTLRNTEAFF
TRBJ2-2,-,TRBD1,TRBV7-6,TGTGCCAGCAGCCCAAGGACAGGGGCGAACACCGGGGAGCTGTTTTTT,CASSPRTGANTGELFF
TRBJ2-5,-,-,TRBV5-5,TGTGCCAGCAGCTTGGACCACTCCCAAGAGACCCAGTACTTC,CASSLDHSQETQYF
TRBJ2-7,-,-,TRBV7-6,TGTGCCAGCAGCTTATTTAAAACTACCGCTCCCTACGAGCAGTACTTC,CASSLFKTTAPYEQYF
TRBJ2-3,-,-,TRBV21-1,TGTGCCAGCAGCAAAAGTGGGGAAGATCGGACAGGGGGCACAGATACGCAGTATTTT,CASSKSGEDRTGGTDTQYF
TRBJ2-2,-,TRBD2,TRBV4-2,TGTGCCAGCACCCCCACCCGAACTAGCGGGAGGAGGGAAATTGTACCCGGGGAGCTGTTTTTT,CASTPTRTSGRREIVPGELFF
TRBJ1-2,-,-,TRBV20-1,TGCAGTGCCCTATCCCCGAGAGGCTACACCTTC,CSALSPRGYTF
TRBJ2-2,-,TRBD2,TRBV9,TGTGCCAGCAGCGTTCTAGCGGGGGCGTACACCGGGGAGCTGTTTTTT,CASSVLAGAYTGELFF
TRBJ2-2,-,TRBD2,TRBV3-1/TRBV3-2,TGTGCCAGCAGCCAACAAGCGGGAGTTGCCGGGGAGCTGTTTTTT,CASSQQAGVAGELFF
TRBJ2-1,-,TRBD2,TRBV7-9,TGTGCCAGCAGCTCTTTAGCGGGGGATATCTACAATGAGCAGTTCTTC,CASSSLAGDIYNEQFF
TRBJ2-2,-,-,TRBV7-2,TGTGCCAGCAGCTTAGGAGCGAACACCGGGGAGCTGTTTTTT,CASSLGANTGELFF
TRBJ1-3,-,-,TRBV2,TGTGCCAGCAGTTGGGACGGAAACACCATATATTTT,CASSWDGNTIYF
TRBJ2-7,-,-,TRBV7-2,TGTGCCAGCAGCTACAGGGATGGACCCTACGAGCAGTACTTC,CASSYRDGPYEQYF
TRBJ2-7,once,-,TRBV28,TGTGCCAGCAGTTTATCTCCCTTCTACGAGCAGTACTTC,CASSLSPFYEQYF